These 14 T cell receptor beta chains were sequenced from one sample in a study of vaccination and CD4 T cells after COVID-19. The sample's treatment: 10-day PBMC culture with coronavirus spike peptide pools or control peptides (ViraFEST assay). Their target antigens are unknown. An Oncomine TCR Beta short-read assay was used to sequence the DNA from cultured CD4+ T cells. TCRdb fed the PCR reads into MiXCR, producing one record per CDR3 protein. The sample shows about 4,400 distinct CDR3 sequences, about two fifths of them seen only once. The specimen comprised CD4+ T cells from blood, cultured in vitro, sampled after SARS-CoV-2 vaccination. These receptors were collected from a human donor who had recovered from COVID-19.

The chain combines TRBV4-1 with TRBJ2-1; the match to TRBD2 covers 10 bases. The trim removed 4 bases at V and 6 bases at J, leaving 18 bases unmatched. The germline CDR1 and CDR2 sequences are MGHRA and YSYEKL. This CDR3 contains 19 residues. The CDR3 sequence is CASSPRASGSPSLRNEQFF. The CDR3 DNA reads TGCGCCAGCAGCCCTAGGGCTAGCGGGAGTCCCTCTCTTCGCAATGAGCAGTTCTTC.

The V call is TRBV30, the J call TRBJ1-2; D remains unclear. The CDR3 is made up of 10 amino acids. With 4 bases removed from V and 6 bases from J, the gap between germline ends came to 6 bases. Germline V gene sequence: CDR1 GTSNPN, CDR2 SVGIG (reference sequence). The DNA of the CDR3 is TGTGCCTGGAACAGAGATGGCTACACCTTC. Translating gives CAWNRDGYTF.

This clonotype was seen a few times. The CDR3 region has the DNA TGCAGTGCTAGAGTTTGGCCATCCTACGAGCAGTACTTC. This gives the protein CSARVWPSYEQYF. V gene TRBV20-1 combines with J gene TRBJ2-7; D is unclear. This CDR3 is 13 amino acids long. Trimming removed 1 base at V and 1 base at J, with 8 bases between. Germline V gene sequence: CDR1 DFQATT, CDR2 SNEGSKA (reference sequence).

This clonotype was found a few times. The chain combines TRBV7-2 with TRBJ2-1; 9 bases agree with TRBD1. There are 15 residues in the CDR3. Per the germline V gene, CDR1 is SGHTA and CDR2 is FQGNSA. Trimming took 5 bases from V and 1 from J; bases not matched to a gene: 3. CDR3 sequence (DNA): TGTGCCAGCAGCGCCGGGACAGGGTCCTACAATGAGCAGTTCTTC. As protein: CASSAGTGSYNEQFF.

This clonotype was observed a handful of times. This chain links TRBV6-2 or TRBV6-3 with TRBJ1-1; possibly TRBD1 for D (6 bases). Germline V gives CDR1 MNHEY, CDR2 SVGEGT. V lost 2 bases to trimming and J lost 1 base, with 11 bases between them. This CDR3 is built from 15 residues. CDR3 protein: CASSYVWGANTEAFF. CDR3 coding DNA: TGTGCCAGCAGTTACGTCTGGGGGGCGAACACTGAAGCTTTCTTT.

V gene TRBV21-1 combines with J gene TRBJ1-2; the DNA was not used to check the table's D call, TRBD1. TRBV21-1 is marked as a pseudogene. This CDR3 comprises 12 residues. This CDR3 reads CASSSRGHGYTF. Written as DNA, the CDR3 is TGTGCCAGCAGCAGCAGGGGTCATGGCTACACCTTC.

The V gene is TRBV11-3, the J gene TRBJ1-1; a possible D gene is TRBD1 (6 bases). Trimming took off 6 bases at V and 1 base at J, with 21 bases between the two ends. The CDR3 covers 17 residues. The V gene's germline CDR1 is SGHNT and CDR2 YENEEA. The CDR3 DNA reads as TGTGCCAGCAGAACGGGTGGTTGGGGCAGGGGGAACACTGAAGCTTTCTTT. It encodes CASRTGGWGRGNTEAFF.

The chain carries TRBV27 and TRBJ1-4, with D hard to call. This CDR3 region has 13 residues. Trimming pared 6 bases from V and 5 bases from J, leaving 10 bases between. Germline CDR1 and CDR2: MNHEY and SMNVEV (reference sequence). CDR3 DNA: TGTGCCAGCAGGGACGTATCGAATGAAAAACTGTTTTTT. Translation gives CASRDVSNEKLFF.

A few counts support this clonotype. This chain connects TRBV20-1 to TRBJ2-7; D gene unclear. The CDR3 is 16 residues long. CDR1 and CDR2 from the germline V gene are DFQATT and SNEGSKA (reference sequence). V was shortened by 5 bases and J by 2 bases, with 22 bases between the two germline ends. The chain's CDR3 is CSAHEQLALPPYEQYF. Here the CDR3 DNA reads TGCAGTGCTCATGAGCAATTAGCCCTTCCCCCCTACGAGCAGTACTTC.

V gene TRBV10-2 combines with J gene TRBJ2-7; 12 nucleotides match TRBD2. In germline, CDR1 is WSHSY, CDR2 SAAADI. The CDR3 has 13 amino acids. After removal of 6 bases from V and 3 bases from J, the junction contained 0 bases not matched to a gene. Here the CDR3 DNA reads TGCGCCAGCAGACTAGCGGGGGGCTACGAGCAGTACTTC. This gives the protein CASRLAGGYEQYF.

This clonotype was counted a few times. The chain combines TRBV19 with TRBJ2-5, with 9 bases fitting TRBD2. Trimming took 6 bases from V and 4 from J; bases not matched to a gene: 12. The CDR3 extends over 16 amino acids. CDR1 LNHDA and CDR2 SQIVND come from the germline V gene (reference sequence). The CDR3 loop reads CASRSSGEMVGETQYF. In nucleotides, the CDR3 is TGTGCCAGTAGGTCTAGCGGGGAAATGGTAGGAGAGACCCAGTACTTC.

The chain carries TRBV30 and TRBJ1-2; TRBD1 matches 10 bases. Germline-derived CDR1 and CDR2 are GTSNPN and SVGIG (reference sequence). V trimming: 3 bases; J trimming: 1 base; junction bases outside the gene matches: 2. The CDR3 covers 14 residues. CDR3 nucleotides: TGTGCCTGGAGGTGGGACAGGGGTAACTATGGCTACACCTTC. Protein: CAWRWDRGNYGYTF.

In its sample, this clonotype is medium-sized (0.01 to 0.1%). This sequence joins TRBV27 and TRBJ1-1; no clear D. Trimming cost V 4 bases and J 1 base, with 7 bases left between them. CDR1 is MNHEY and CDR2 is SMNVEV in the germline V gene (reference sequence). The CDR3 covers 13 residues. The CDR3 DNA sequence: TGTGCCAGCAGTTGGACGGAGAACACTGAAGCTTTCTTT. It yields the protein CASSWTENTEAFF.

The chain couples TRBV30 to TRBJ1-2; possibly TRBD1 for D (6 bases). Trimming took off 7 bases at V and 0 bases at J, with 15 bases between the two ends. This CDR3 has 14 amino acids. The germline V gene has CDR1 GTSNPN and CDR2 SVGIG (reference sequence). The CDR3 nucleotides read TGTGCCTCTGCAAGGGACACCCCTAACTATGGCTACACCTTC. Protein product: CASARDTPNYGYTF.